The 3 T cell receptor beta chains presented below share a single source sample, sequenced in a study of T cell responses to AZD1222 COVID-19 vaccine. Libraries were prepared by immunoSEQ multiplex PCR; TCRdb keeps only in-frame clonotypes and omits some of them. The sample yields about 80,000 clones, 75% to 90% seen once. Source: peripheral blood, taken 28 days after the second AZD1222 dose. These receptors originate from an adult who received the AZD1222 COVID-19 vaccine.

The rearrangement joins TRBV28 to TRBJ1-2; TRBD1 might be the D (5 bases). Per the germline V gene, CDR1 is MDHEN and CDR2 is SYDVKM. With 6 bases removed from V and 0 bases from J, the gap between germline ends came to 11 bases. The CDR3 is made up of 14 amino acids. Here the CDR3 reads CASRSQGANYGYTF. The CDR3 DNA sequence: TGTGCCAGCAGGTCCCAGGGAGCTAACTATGGCTACACCTTC.

This chain joins TRBV3-1 (or the pseudogene TRBV3-2) and TRBJ1-2; D is unclear. Germline V lookup: CDR1 LGHDT, CDR2 YNNKEL (reference sequence). CDR3 size: 12 residues. The V end was cut by 4 bases, the J end by 5 bases, with 8 bases between. The CDR3 DNA follows: TGTGCCAGCAGCCTGGGAGAATATGGCTACACCTTC. Its translation: CASSLGEYGYTF.

V is TRBV24-1 and J is TRBJ2-5; no definite D call. This CDR3 has 14 residues. V dropped 1 base and J dropped 5 bases, with 10 bases sitting between them. Germline V CDR1 and CDR2: KGHDR, SFDVKD. CDR3: CATSDFGTEETQYF. The CDR3 region has the DNA TGTGCCACCAGTGATTTTGGCACAGAGGAGACCCAGTACTTC.